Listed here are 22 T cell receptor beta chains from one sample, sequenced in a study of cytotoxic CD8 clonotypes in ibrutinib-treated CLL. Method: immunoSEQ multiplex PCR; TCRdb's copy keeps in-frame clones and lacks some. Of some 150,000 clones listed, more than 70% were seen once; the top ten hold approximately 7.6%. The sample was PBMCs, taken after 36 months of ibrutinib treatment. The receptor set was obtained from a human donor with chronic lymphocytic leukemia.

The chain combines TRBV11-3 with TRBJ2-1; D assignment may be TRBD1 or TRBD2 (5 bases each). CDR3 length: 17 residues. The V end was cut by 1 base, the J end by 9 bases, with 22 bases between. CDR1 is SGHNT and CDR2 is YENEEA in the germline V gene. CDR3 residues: CASSLVRSGTTYGEQFF. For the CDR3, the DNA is TGTGCCAGCAGCTTAGTCCGCTCCGGGACCACCTACGGTGAGCAGTTCTTC.

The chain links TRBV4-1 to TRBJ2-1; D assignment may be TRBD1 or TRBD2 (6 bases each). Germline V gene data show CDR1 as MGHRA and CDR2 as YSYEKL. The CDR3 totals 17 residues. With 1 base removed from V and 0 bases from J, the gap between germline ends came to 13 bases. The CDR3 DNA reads TGCGCCAGCAGCCAAGTCATGGGGGGCAGCTCCTACAATGAGCAGTTCTTC. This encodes CASSQVMGGSSYNEQFF.

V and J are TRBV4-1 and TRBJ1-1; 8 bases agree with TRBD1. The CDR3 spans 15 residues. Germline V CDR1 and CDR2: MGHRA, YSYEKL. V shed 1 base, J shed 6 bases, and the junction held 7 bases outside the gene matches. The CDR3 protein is CASSQVWTGRSEAFF. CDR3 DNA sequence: TGCGCCAGCAGCCAAGTTTGGACAGGGCGGTCTGAAGCTTTCTTT.

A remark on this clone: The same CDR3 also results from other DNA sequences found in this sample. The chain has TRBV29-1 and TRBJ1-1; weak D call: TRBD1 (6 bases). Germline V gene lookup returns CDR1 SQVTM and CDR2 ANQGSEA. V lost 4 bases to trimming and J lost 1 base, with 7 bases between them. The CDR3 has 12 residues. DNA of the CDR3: TGCAGCGTTGGGACAGCGAACACTGAAGCTTTCTTT. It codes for CSVGTANTEAFF.

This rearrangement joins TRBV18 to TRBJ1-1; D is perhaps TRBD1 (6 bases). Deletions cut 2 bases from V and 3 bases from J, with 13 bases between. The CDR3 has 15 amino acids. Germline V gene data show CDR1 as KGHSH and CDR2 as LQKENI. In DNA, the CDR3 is TGTGCCAGCTCACCAGGGCCGGGACAAGACACTGAAGCTTTCTTT. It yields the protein CASSPGPGQDTEAFF.

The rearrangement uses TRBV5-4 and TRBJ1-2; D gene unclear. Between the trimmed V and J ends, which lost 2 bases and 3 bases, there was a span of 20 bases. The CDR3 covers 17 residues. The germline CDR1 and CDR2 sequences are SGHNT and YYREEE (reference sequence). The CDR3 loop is CASSFRRITPGDYGYTF. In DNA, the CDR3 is TGTGCCAGCAGCTTCAGGCGGATCACTCCCGGGGACTATGGCTACACCTTC.

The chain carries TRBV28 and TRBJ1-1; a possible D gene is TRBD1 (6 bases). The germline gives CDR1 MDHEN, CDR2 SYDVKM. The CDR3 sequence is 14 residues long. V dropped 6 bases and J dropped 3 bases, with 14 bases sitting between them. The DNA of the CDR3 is TGTGCCAGCAGATCCGGCACAGGGCACACTGAAGCTTTCTTT. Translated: CASRSGTGHTEAFF.

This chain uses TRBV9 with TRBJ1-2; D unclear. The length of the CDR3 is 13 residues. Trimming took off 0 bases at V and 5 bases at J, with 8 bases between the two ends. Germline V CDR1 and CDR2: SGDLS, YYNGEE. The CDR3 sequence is CASSVEVTYGYTF. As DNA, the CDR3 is TGTGCCAGCAGCGTAGAAGTGACGTATGGCTACACCTTC.

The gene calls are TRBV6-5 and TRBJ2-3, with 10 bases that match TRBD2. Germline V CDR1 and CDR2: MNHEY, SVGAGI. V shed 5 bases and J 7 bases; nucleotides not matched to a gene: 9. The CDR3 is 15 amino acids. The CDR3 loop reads CASSPSGRAQNTQYF. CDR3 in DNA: TGTGCCAGCAGTCCCAGCGGGAGGGCCCAGAATACGCAGTATTTT.

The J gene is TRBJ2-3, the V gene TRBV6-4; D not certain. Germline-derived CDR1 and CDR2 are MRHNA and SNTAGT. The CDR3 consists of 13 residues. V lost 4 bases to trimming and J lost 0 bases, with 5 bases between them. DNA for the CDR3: TGTGCCAGCAGTGCTGAGAGCACAGATACGCAGTATTTT. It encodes CASSAESTDTQYF.

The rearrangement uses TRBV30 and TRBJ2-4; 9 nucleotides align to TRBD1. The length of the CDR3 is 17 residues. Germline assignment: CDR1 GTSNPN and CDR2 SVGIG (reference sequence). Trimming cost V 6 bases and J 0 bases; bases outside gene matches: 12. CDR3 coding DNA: TGTGCCTGTCAGTCCGGGACAGGGTCCTTAGCCAAAAACATTCAGTACTTC. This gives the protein CACQSGTGSLAKNIQYF. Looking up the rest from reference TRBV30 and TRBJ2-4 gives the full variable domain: SQTIHQWPATLVQPVGSPLSLECTVEGTSNPNLYWYRQAAGRGLQLLFYSVGIGQISSEVPQNLSASRPQDRQFILSSKKLLLSDSGFYLCACQSGTGSLAKNIQYFGAGTRLSVL.

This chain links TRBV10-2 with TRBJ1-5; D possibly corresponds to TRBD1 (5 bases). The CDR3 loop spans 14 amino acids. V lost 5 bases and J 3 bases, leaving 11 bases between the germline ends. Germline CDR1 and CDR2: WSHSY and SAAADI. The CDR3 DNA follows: TGCGCCAGCAGTCAGGGTGCTCCCAATCAGCCCCAGCATTTT. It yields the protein CASSQGAPNQPQHF.

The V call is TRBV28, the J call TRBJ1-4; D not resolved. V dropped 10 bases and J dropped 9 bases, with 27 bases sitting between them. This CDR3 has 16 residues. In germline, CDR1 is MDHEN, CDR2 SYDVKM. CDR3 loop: CAISSGSWVSSKKLFF. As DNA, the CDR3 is TGTGCCATCTCTTCCGGGTCATGGGTTTCTAGTAAAAAACTGTTTTTT.

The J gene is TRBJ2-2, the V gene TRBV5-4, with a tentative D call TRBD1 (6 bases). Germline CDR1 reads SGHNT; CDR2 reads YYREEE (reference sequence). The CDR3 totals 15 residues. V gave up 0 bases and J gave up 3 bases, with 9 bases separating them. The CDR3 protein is CASSLDQGYTGELFF. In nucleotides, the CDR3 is TGTGCCAGCAGCTTGGATCAGGGGTACACCGGGGAGCTGTTTTTT.

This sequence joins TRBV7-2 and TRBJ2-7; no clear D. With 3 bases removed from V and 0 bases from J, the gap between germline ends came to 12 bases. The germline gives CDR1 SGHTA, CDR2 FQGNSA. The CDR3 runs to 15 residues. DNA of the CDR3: TGTGCCAGCAGCTTGGGGAACTGGGGCTCCTACGAGCAGTACTTC. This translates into CASSLGNWGSYEQYF.

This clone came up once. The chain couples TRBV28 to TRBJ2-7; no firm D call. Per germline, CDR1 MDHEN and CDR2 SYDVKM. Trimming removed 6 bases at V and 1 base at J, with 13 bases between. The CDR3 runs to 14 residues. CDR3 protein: CASRGQIFSYEQYF. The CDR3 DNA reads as TGTGCCAGCAGAGGGCAGATTTTTTCCTACGAGCAGTACTTC. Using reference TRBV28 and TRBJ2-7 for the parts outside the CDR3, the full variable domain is DVKVTQSSRYLVKRTGEKVFLECVQDMDHENMFWYRQDPGLGLRLIYFSYDVKMKEKGDIPEGYSVSREKKERFSLILESASTNQTSMYLCASRGQIFSYEQYFGPGTRLTVT.

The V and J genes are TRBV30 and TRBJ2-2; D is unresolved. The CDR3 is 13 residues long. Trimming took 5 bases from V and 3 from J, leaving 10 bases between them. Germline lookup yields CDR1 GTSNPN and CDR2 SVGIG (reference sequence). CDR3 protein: CAWSTAYTGELFF. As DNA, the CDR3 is TGTGCCTGGTCAACGGCGTACACCGGGGAGCTGTTTTTT.

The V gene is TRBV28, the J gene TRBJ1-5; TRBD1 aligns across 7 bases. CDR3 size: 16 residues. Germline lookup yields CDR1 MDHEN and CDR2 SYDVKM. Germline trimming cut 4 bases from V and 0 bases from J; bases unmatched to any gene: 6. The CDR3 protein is CASSSWTGYSNQPQHF. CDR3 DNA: TGTGCCAGCAGTTCCTGGACAGGATATAGCAATCAGCCCCAGCATTTT.

The CDR3 sequence is CASSLKLAGQGELFF. CDR3 coding DNA: TGTGCCAGCAGCTTGAAACTAGCGGGGCAGGGGGAGCTGTTTTTT. V is TRBV5-6 and J is TRBJ2-2; 10 positions agree with TRBD2. Per germline, CDR1 SGHDT and CDR2 YYEEEE. This CDR3 region has 15 residues. Trimming removed 1 base from V and 8 bases from J; junction bases left unmatched: 5.

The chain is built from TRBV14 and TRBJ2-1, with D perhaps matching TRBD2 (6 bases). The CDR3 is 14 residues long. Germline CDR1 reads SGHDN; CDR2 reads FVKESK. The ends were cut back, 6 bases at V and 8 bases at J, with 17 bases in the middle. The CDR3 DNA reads TGTGCCAGCAGTGTAGGAGGGTATGAGGATGAGCAGTTCTTC. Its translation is CASSVGGYEDEQFF.

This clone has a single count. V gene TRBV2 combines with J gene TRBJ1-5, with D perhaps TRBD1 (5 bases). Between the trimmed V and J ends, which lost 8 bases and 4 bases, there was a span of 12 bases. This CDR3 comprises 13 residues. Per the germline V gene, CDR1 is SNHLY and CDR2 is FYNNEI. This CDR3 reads CASAGQANQPQHF. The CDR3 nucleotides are TGTGCCAGCGCGGGGCAGGCAAATCAGCCCCAGCATTTT.

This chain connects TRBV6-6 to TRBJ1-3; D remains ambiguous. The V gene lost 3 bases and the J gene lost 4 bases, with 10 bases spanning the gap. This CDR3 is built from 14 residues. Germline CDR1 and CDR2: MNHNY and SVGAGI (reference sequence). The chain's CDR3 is CASSYRGFGNTIYF. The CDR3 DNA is TGTGCCAGCAGTTATAGAGGGTTCGGAAACACCATATATTTT.